This T cell receptor (beta chain) was captured in a study of PD-1 blockade in classical Hodgkin lymphoma. Every patient relapsed after autologous stem cell transplantation, and brentuximab vedotin exposure varied. Study outcomes and limitations: For complete responders, baseline diversity was comparable to that of newly diagnosed patients.

Comment on this clone: Its specificity is not known.

Data came from immunoSEQ multiplex PCR; TCRdb stores just in-frame clones and leaves some out. The repertoire consists of approximately 79,000 clones, with 85% to 95% occurring once and the leading ten covering about 2.7%. Between the trimmed V and J ends, which lost 2 bases and 7 bases, there was a span of 16 bases. CDR1 is SGHVS and CDR2 is FNYEAQ in the germline V gene. The CDR3 is made up of 15 amino acids. The sequence derives from a human donor with classical Hodgkin lymphoma. This chain joins TRBV7-6 and TRBJ2-3, with D possibly matching TRBD2 (5 bases). This specimen was peripheral blood mononuclear cells (PBMCs), taken before the second cycle of nivolumab. Here the CDR3 reads CASSLLAIPGYTQYF. The CDR3 bases are TGTGCCAGCAGCTTATTAGCGATCCCTGGGTATACGCAGTATTTT.